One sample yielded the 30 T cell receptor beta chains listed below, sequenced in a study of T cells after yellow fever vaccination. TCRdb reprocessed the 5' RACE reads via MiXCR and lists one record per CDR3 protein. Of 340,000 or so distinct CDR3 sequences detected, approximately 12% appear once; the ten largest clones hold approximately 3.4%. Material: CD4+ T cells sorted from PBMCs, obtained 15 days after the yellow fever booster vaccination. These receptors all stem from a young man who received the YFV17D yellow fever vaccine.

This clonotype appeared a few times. CDR3 loop: CASSYRQGGEKLFF. The CDR3 region has the DNA TGTGCCAGCAGTTACCGGCAGGGAGGGGAAAAACTGTTTTTT. The chain joins TRBV6-5 to TRBJ1-4, with TRBD1 as a possible D gene (5 bases). Trimming left V 2 bases short and J 8 bases short, with 12 bases between. The germline gives CDR1 MNHEY, CDR2 SVGAGI. The CDR3 totals 14 residues.

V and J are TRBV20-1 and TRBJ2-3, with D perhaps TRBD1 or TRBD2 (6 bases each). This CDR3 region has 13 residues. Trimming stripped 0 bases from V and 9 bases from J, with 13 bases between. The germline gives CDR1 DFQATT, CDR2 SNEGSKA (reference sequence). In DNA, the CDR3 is TGCAGTGCTAGAGATCGGGGGCTCGGCACGCAGTATTTT. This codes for CSARDRGLGTQYF.

In DNA form, the CDR3 reads TGCAGTACCACGACTAGCGGGGGTAGGGCCTACAATGAGCAGTTCTTC. Encoded protein: CSTTTSGGRAYNEQFF. V and J are TRBV20-1 and TRBJ2-1; 12 bases agree with TRBD2. The CDR3 extends over 16 amino acids. Germline CDR1 reads DFQATT; CDR2 reads SNEGSKA (reference sequence). V lost 8 bases and J lost 2; bases outside the gene matches: 10.

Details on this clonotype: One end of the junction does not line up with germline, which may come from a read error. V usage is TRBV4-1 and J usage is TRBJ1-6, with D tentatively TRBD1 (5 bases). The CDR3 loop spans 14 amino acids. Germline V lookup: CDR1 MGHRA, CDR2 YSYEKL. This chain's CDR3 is CASSRGSYSSPLHF. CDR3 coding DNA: TGCGCCAGCAGCCGGGGGAGTTATAGTTCACCCCTCCACTTT.

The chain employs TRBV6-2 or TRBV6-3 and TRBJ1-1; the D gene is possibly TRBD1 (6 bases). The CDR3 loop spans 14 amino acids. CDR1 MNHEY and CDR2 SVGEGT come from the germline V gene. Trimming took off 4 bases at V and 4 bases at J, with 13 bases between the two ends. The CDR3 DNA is TGTGCCAGCAGTTTGCTACAGGGTTTCACTGAAGCTTTCTTT. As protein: CASSLLQGFTEAFF.

The CDR3 protein is CASSVAGPSPYVTQYF. In DNA, the CDR3 is TGTGCCAGCAGTGTCGCGGGACCGAGCCCCTACGTGACCCAGTACTTC. The V gene is TRBV6-1, the J gene TRBJ2-5; weak D call: TRBD2 (6 bases). The V gene lost 4 bases and the J gene lost 7 bases, with 22 bases spanning the gap. CDR3 length: 16 residues. Germline V CDR1 and CDR2: MNHNS, SASEGT.

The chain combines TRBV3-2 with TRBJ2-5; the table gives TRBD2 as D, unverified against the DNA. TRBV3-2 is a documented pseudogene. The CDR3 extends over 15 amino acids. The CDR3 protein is CASSLRCWEGETQYF. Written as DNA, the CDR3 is TGTGCCAGCAGCCTCAGGTGCTGGGAGGGAGAGACCCAGTACTTC.

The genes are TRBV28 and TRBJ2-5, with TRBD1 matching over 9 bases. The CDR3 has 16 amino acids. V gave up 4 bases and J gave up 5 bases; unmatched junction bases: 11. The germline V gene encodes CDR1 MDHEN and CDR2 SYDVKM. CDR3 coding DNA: TGTGCCAGCAGTTCCCCCGGGACAGGGAAACACGAGACCCAGTACTTC. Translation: CASSSPGTGKHETQYF.

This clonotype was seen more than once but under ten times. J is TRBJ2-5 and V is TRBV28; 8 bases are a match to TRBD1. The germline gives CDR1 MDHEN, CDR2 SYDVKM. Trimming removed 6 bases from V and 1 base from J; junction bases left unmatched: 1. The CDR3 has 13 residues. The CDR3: CASRTGVQETQYF. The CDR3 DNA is TGTGCCAGCAGGACAGGGGTCCAAGAGACCCAGTACTTC.

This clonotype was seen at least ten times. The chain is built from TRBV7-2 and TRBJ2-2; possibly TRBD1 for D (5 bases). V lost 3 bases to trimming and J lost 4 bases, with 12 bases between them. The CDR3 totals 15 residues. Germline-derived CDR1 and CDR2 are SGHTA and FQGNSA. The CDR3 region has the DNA TGTGCCAGCAGCTTTACCGCAGGGATCACCGGGGAGCTGTTTTTT. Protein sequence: CASSFTAGITGELFF.

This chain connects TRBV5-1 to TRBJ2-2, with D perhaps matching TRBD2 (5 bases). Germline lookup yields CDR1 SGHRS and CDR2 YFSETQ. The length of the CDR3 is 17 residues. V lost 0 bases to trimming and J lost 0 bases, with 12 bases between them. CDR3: CASSLGIGEPNTGELFF. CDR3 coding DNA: TGCGCCAGCAGCTTGGGGATCGGGGAACCGAACACCGGGGAGCTGTTTTTT. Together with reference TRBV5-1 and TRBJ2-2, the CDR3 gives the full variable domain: KAGVTQTPRYLIKTRGQQVTLSCSPISGHRSVSWYQQTPGQGLQFLFEYFSETQRNKGNFPGRFSGRQFSNSRSEMNVSTLELGDSALYLCASSLGIGEPNTGELFFGEGSRLTVL.

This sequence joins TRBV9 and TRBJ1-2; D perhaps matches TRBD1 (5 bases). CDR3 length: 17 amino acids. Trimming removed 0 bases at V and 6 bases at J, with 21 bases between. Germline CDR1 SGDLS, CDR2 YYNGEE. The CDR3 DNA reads TGTGCCAGCAGCGTAGGTGGGGCAGGGAACATAAACCATGGCTACACCTTC. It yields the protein CASSVGGAGNINHGYTF.

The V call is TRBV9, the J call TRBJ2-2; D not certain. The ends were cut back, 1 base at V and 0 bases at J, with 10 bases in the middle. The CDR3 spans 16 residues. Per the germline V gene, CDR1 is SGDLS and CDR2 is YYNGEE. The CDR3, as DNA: TGTGCCAGCAGCGTATTTGGCAGTTCGAACACCGGGGAGCTGTTTTTT. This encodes CASSVFGSSNTGELFF.

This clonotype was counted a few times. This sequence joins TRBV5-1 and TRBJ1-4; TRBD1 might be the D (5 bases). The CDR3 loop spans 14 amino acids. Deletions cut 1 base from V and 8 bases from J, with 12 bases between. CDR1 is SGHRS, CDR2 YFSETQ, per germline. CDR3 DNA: TGCGCCAGCAGCTTGCCGGGACTGGGCGAAAAACTGTTTTTT. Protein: CASSLPGLGEKLFF.

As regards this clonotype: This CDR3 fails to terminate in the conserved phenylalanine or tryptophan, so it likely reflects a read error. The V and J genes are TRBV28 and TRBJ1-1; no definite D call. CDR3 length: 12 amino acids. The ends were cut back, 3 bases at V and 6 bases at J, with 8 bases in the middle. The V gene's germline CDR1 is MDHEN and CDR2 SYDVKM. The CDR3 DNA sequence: TGTGCCAGCAGTTTCGGACGGGCTGAAGCTTTCTCT. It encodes CASSFGRAEAFS.

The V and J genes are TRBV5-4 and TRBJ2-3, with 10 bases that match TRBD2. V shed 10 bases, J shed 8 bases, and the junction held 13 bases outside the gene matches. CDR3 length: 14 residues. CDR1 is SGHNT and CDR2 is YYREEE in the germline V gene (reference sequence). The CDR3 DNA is TGTGCCCTTCGGGCAGCGGGGGGGATCGGTACGCAGTATTTT. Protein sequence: CALRAAGGIGTQYF. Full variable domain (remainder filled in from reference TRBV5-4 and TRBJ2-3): ETGVTQSPTHLIKTRGQQVTLRCSSQSGHNTVSWYQQALGQGPQFIFQYYREEENGRGNFPPRFSGLQFPNYSSELNVNALELDDSALYLCALRAAGGIGTQYFGPGTRLTVL.

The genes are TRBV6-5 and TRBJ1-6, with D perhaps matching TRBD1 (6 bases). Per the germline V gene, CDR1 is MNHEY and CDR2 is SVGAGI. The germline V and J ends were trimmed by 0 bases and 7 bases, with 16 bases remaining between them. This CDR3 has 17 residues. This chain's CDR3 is CASSYSITDSRNSPLHF. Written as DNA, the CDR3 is TGTGCCAGCAGTTACTCGATCACGGACAGTAGGAATTCACCCCTCCACTTT.

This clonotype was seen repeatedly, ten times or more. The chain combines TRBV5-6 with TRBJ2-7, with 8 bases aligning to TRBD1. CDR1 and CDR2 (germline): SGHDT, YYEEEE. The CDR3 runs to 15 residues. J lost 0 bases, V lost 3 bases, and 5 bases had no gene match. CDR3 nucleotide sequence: TGTGCCAGCAGCTCTGGGACAGGTGCCTCCTACGAGCAGTACTTC. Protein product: CASSSGTGASYEQYF.

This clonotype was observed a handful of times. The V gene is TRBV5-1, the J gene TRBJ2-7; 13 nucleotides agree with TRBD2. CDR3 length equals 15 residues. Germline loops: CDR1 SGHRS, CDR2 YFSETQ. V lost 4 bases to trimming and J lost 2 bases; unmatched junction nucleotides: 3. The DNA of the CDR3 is TGCGCCAGCAGCATCGGACTAGCGGGGGCCTACGAGCAGTACGTC. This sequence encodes CASSIGLAGAYEQYV.

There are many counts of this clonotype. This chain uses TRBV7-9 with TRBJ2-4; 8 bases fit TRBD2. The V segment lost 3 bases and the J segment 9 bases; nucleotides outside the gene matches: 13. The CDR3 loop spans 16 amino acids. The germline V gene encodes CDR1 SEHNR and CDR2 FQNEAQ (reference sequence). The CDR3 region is CASSFSGAGTPFIQYF. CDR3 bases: TGTGCCAGCAGCTTTAGCGGGGCTGGGACCCCTTTCATTCAGTACTTC.

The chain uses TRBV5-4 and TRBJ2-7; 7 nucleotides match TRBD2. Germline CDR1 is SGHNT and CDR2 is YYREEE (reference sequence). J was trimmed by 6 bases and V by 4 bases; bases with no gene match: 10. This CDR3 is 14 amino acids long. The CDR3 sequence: CASSPRLGEGEQYF. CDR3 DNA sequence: TGTGCCAGCAGCCCGCGGCTCGGGGAGGGCGAGCAGTACTTC. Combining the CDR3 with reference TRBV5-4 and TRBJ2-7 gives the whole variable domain ETGVTQSPTHLIKTRGQQVTLRCSSQSGHNTVSWYQQALGQGPQFIFQYYREEENGRGNFPPRFSGLQFPNYSSELNVNALELDDSALYLCASSPRLGEGEQYFGPGTRLTVT.

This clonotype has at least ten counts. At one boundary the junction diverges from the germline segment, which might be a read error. In DNA form, the CDR3 reads TGTGCCAGCAGGTTCGACAGCAGTCAGCCCCAGCATTTT. Encoded protein: CASRFDSSQPQHF. This sequence joins TRBV7-9 and TRBJ1-5, with D perhaps TRBD1 (5 bases). CDR3 length equals 13 residues. CDR1 and CDR2 (germline): SEHNR, FQNEAQ (reference sequence).

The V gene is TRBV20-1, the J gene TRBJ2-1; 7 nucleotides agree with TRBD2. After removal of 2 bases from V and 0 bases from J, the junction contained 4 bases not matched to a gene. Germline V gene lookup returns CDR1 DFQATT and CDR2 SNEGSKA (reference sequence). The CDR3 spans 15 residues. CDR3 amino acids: CSARMAGDSYNEQFF. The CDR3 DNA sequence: TGCAGTGCTAGAATGGCGGGGGACTCCTACAATGAGCAGTTCTTC.

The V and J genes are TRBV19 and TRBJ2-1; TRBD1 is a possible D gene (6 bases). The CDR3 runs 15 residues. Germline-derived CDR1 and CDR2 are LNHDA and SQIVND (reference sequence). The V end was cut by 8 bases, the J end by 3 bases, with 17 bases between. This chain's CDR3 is CASESGRGYYNEQFF. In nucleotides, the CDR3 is TGTGCCAGTGAGTCGGGCAGGGGATACTACAATGAGCAGTTCTTC.

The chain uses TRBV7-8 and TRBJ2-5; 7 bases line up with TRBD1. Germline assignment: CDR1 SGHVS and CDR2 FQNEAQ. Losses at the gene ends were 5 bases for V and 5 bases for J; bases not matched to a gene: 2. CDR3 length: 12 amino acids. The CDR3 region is CASSEDRETQYF. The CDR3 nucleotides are TGTGCCAGCAGCGAGGACAGGGAGACCCAGTACTTC.

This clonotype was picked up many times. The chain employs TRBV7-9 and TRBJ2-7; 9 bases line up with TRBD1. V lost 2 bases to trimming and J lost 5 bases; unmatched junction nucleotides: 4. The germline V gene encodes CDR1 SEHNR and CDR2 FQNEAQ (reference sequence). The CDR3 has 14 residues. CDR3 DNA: TGTGCCAGCAGCTTAACCGGGACAGGGAACGAGCAGTACTTC. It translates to CASSLTGTGNEQYF.

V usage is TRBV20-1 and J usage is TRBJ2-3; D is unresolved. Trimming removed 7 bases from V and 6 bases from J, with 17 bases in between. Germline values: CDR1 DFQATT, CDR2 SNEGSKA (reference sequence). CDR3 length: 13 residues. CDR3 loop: CSESTASGDTQYF. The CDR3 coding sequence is TGCAGTGAAAGCACAGCCTCCGGTGATACGCAGTATTTT.

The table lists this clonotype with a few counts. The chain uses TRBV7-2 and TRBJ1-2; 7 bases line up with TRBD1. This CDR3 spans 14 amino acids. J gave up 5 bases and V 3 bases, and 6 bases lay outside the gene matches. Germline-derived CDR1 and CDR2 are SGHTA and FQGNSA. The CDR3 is CASSLLRGPYGYTF. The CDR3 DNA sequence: TGTGCCAGCAGCTTGCTAAGGGGGCCTTATGGCTACACCTTC.

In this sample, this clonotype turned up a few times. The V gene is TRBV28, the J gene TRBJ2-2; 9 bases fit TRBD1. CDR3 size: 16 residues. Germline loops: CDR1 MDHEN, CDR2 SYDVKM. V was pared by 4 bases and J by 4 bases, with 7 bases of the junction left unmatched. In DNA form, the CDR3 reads TGTGCCAGCAGTTCCCAACAGGGGGCGGGCACCGGGGAGCTGTTTTTT. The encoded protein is CASSSQQGAGTGELFF.

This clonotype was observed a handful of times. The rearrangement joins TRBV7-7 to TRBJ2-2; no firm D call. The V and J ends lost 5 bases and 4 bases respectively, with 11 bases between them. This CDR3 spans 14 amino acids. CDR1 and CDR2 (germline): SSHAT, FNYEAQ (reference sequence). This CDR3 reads CASSPRGFTGELFF. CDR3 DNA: TGTGCCAGCAGCCCTCGTGGATTCACCGGGGAGCTGTTTTTT. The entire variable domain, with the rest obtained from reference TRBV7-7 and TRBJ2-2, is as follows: GAGVSQSPRYKVTKRGQDVTLRCDPISSHATLYWYQQALGQGPEFLTYFNYEAQPDKSGLPSDRFSAERPEGSISTLTIQRTEQRDSAMYRCASSPRGFTGELFFGEGSRLTVL.